In this sample, the clone carrying this T cell receptor (beta chain) turned up a few times. V lost 3 bases, J lost 5 bases, and 16 bases lay in between. The CDR3 spans 15 residues. Per the germline V gene, CDR1 is KGHSH and CDR2 is LQKENI. TCRdb reprocessed the 5' RACE reads via MiXCR and lists one record per CDR3 protein. The sample has 300,000 to 450,000 distinct CDR3 sequences, 8% to 9.5% seen once. This entry is derived from a study of T cells after yellow fever vaccination. Sequencing was performed on PBMCs, taken around 45 days after the first yellow fever vaccination. This clonotype was obtained from a man aged 18 to 30 who received the YFV17D yellow fever vaccine. V usage is TRBV18 and J usage is TRBJ2-5, with a weak D call TRBD2 (6 bases). The CDR3 DNA sequence: TGTGCCAGCTCACCGCAGGCGGGGATGAGGGAGACCCAGTACTTC. This sequence encodes CASSPQAGMRETQYF.